One sample yielded the 25 T cell receptor beta chains listed below, sequenced in a study of beta chain features in type 1 diabetes. General study findings and limits: TCRB CDR3 length was moderately but significantly reduced in all four CD4+ subsets of Type 1 diabetes patients.

What these receptors recognize is not known. Every isolated RNA sample was fully reverse transcribed, so sequencing captured expressed TCRB transcripts. The data were produced by immunoSEQ multiplex PCR, yet TCRdb's version contains in-frame clones alone and is incomplete. The data show about 190,000 clones, less than 10% seen once. Material for sequencing was central memory CD4+ T cells from blood. The receptors derive from a man between 18 and 35 years old with type 1 diabetes.

This clone was seen a few times. The V gene is TRBV28, the J gene TRBJ1-2; tentative D call: TRBD1 (5 bases). Trimming removed 3 bases from V and 1 base from J, with 9 bases in between. Germline CDR1 MDHEN, CDR2 SYDVKM. The length of the CDR3 is 14 residues. The CDR3 DNA reads TGTGCCAGCAGTTTGGGTGACAGTAACTATGGCTACACCTTC. As protein: CASSLGDSNYGYTF.

A few counts support this clone. The V gene is TRBV9, the J gene TRBJ1-1, with a tentative D call TRBD1 (6 bases). V was clipped by 0 bases and J by 5 bases, with 14 bases between them. Germline values: CDR1 SGDLS, CDR2 YYNGEE. This CDR3 is 15 amino acids long. CDR3 sequence (DNA): TGTGCCAGCAGCGTAGCTACAGGGCGAGAGACTGAAGCTTTCTTT. Residues: CASSVATGRETEAFF.

There are a few counts of this clone. The chain is built from TRBV4-2 and TRBJ2-3, with a weak D call TRBD2 (5 bases). Germline V lookup: CDR1 LGHNA, CDR2 YNFKEQ. The CDR3 consists of 15 residues. V lost 6 bases and J 0 bases, leaving 13 bases between the germline ends. CDR3: CASSVERTSTDTQYF. In DNA, the CDR3 is TGTGCCAGCAGTGTAGAGCGGACTAGCACAGATACGCAGTATTTT.

This clone has a handful of counts. In DNA, the CDR3 is TGCGCCAGCAGCCGACTGACTAGCGGGATGCCAGATACGCAGTATTTT. Protein sequence: CASSRLTSGMPDTQYF. The chain links TRBV5-1 to TRBJ2-3, with TRBD2 identical over 11 bases. The germline V gene encodes CDR1 SGHRS and CDR2 YFSETQ. The CDR3 is 16 residues long. J lost 4 bases, V lost 4 bases, and 8 bases had no gene match. The entire variable domain, with the rest obtained from reference TRBV5-1 and TRBJ2-3, is as follows: KAGVTQTPRYLIKTRGQQVTLSCSPISGHRSVSWYQQTPGQGLQFLFEYFSETQRNKGNFPGRFSGRQFSNSRSEMNVSTLELGDSALYLCASSRLTSGMPDTQYFGPGTRLTVL.

V usage is TRBV25-1 and J usage is TRBJ1-5, with TRBD1 matching over 7 bases. V lost 6 bases to trimming and J lost 2 bases; unmatched junction nucleotides: 7. Germline assignment: CDR1 MGHDK and CDR2 SYGVNS. The CDR3 is made up of 15 amino acids. The chain's CDR3 is CASRPAGGRNQPQHF. CDR3 in DNA: TGTGCCAGCAGACCCGCAGGGGGGCGCAATCAGCCCCAGCATTTT.

The V and J genes are TRBV28 and TRBJ2-5; D not certain. V lost 5 bases to trimming and J lost 4 bases, with 5 bases between them. CDR3 length equals 11 residues. Germline values: CDR1 MDHEN, CDR2 SYDVKM. CDR3 amino acids: CASSKRETQYF. The CDR3 DNA reads as TGTGCCAGCAGTAAGCGAGAGACCCAGTACTTC.

The V and J genes are TRBV7-2 and TRBJ2-1, with 7 bases aligning to TRBD2. The J segment lost 5 bases and the V segment lost 5 bases, leaving 12 bases of the junction unmatched. The CDR3 is 16 residues long. Germline V CDR1 and CDR2: SGHTA, FQGNSA. The CDR3 region has the DNA TGTGCCAGCAGCCGCCGAGGAAGCGGGGACGACAATGAGCAGTTCTTC. Protein: CASSRRGSGDDNEQFF.

V is TRBV19 and J is TRBJ2-3; D may be TRBD2 (5 bases). Trimming stripped 3 bases from V and 8 bases from J, with 18 bases between. Germline V gives CDR1 LNHDA, CDR2 SQIVND (reference sequence). CDR3 length equals 15 residues. CDR3 nucleotides: TGTGCCAGTAGTATGAGGCAGTTTATTCGGGGTACGCAGTATTTT. Protein sequence: CASSMRQFIRGTQYF.

This clone was found a few times. The chain has TRBV5-4 and TRBJ2-5, with 7 bases lining up with TRBD1. Germline-derived CDR1 and CDR2 are SGHNT and YYREEE (reference sequence). There are 14 residues in the CDR3. The J segment lost 3 bases and the V segment lost 4 bases, leaving 6 bases of the junction unmatched. The CDR3 reads CASSVGTVKETQYF. The CDR3 bases are TGTGCCAGCAGCGTAGGGACAGTTAAAGAGACCCAGTACTTC.

The chain couples TRBV19 to TRBJ2-5; 7 nucleotides align to TRBD2. V lost 3 bases, J lost 4 bases, and 8 bases stayed unmatched. This CDR3 comprises 15 residues. Germline V gives CDR1 LNHDA, CDR2 SQIVND (reference sequence). DNA of the CDR3: TGTGCCAGTAGTATCGACTGGGGCGGGGGAGAGACCCAGTACTTC. It codes for CASSIDWGGGETQYF.

J is TRBJ2-5 and V is TRBV7-2; D unresolved. The CDR3 consists of 14 residues. Germline CDR1 SGHTA, CDR2 FQGNSA. The ends were cut back, 6 bases at V and 5 bases at J, with 16 bases in the middle. The CDR3 nucleotides read TGTGCCAGCAGACCCTCCTCGGTCGTGGAGACCCAGTACTTC. Translation: CASRPSSVVETQYF.

The rearrangement uses TRBV7-8 and TRBJ2-5; no clear D. The CDR3 runs 14 residues. Germline assignment: CDR1 SGHVS and CDR2 FQNEAQ. Trimming took 1 base from V and 3 from J, leaving 9 bases between them. CDR3 sequence (DNA): TGTGCCAGCAGCTTAGGCCACCCTAAAGAGACCCAGTACTTC. Translating gives CASSLGHPKETQYF.

The table lists this clone with a few counts. The rearrangement links TRBV5-4 to TRBJ1-1, with 10 nucleotides matching TRBD1. The CDR3 runs 15 residues. The germline gives CDR1 SGHNT, CDR2 YYREEE (reference sequence). The ends lost 4 bases at V and 3 bases at J; junction bases unmatched: 6. CDR3 DNA sequence: TGTGCCAGCAGCCCGAGAGGGACAGGGGACACTGAAGCTTTCTTT. Protein sequence: CASSPRGTGDTEAFF.

The rearrangement uses TRBV6-1 and TRBJ2-5, with 9 bases that match TRBD1. V dropped 4 bases and J dropped 9; count of bases not matched to a gene: 6. CDR1 is MNHNS and CDR2 is SASEGT in the germline V gene. There are 13 residues in the CDR3. CDR3 DNA: TGTGCCAGCAGTGCCGGGACAGGGACGTCCCAGTACTTC. Its protein product is CASSAGTGTSQYF.

This clone showed up just a few times. The V and J genes are TRBV30 and TRBJ2-1; maybe TRBD2 (6 bases). V was clipped by 1 base and J by 6 bases, with 22 bases between them. CDR1 and CDR2 from the germline V gene are GTSNPN and SVGIG (reference sequence). The CDR3 has 17 residues. The CDR3 reads CAWSDRLVADKGNEQFF. The CDR3 DNA is TGTGCCTGGAGTGACCGACTAGTCGCTGACAAAGGCAATGAGCAGTTCTTC.

This clone was detected a few times. J is TRBJ2-5 and V is TRBV5-6; 12 nucleotides align to TRBD2. Trimming cost V 2 bases and J 4 bases; bases outside gene matches: 6. Per the germline V gene, CDR1 is SGHDT and CDR2 is YYEEEE. The length of the CDR3 is 16 residues. CDR3 DNA sequence: TGTGCCAGCAGCTTCGGACTAGCGGGATGGCGAGAGACCCAGTACTTC. Translated, it gives CASSFGLAGWRETQYF.

There are a few counts of this clone. The V and J genes are TRBV27 and TRBJ1-1; D is possibly TRBD1 (6 bases). In germline, CDR1 is MNHEY, CDR2 SMNVEV (reference sequence). V was cut by 2 bases and J by 6 bases, with 16 bases left in between. The CDR3 has 15 residues. In DNA, the CDR3 is TGTGCCAGCAGTTTACAACAGGGAAGGAGAGCTGAAGCTTTCTTT. It specifies CASSLQQGRRAEAFF.

This clone was found many times. The chain links TRBV28 to TRBJ2-2; the D gene is possibly TRBD2 (5 bases). The CDR3 consists of 13 residues. V was pared by 2 bases and J by 5 bases, with 6 bases between. Germline values: CDR1 MDHEN, CDR2 SYDVKM. CDR3 bases: TGTGCCAGCAGTTTAAGGGAGACCGGGGAGCTGTTTTTT. It translates to CASSLRETGELFF. Looking up the rest from reference TRBV28 and TRBJ2-2 gives the full variable domain: DVKVTQSSRYLVKRTGEKVFLECVQDMDHENMFWYRQDPGLGLRLIYFSYDVKMKEKGDIPEGYSVSREKKERFSLILESASTNQTSMYLCASSLRETGELFFGEGSRLTVL.

This clone was seen only a few times. The chain is built from TRBV7-2 and TRBJ2-3, with D perhaps TRBD1 (5 bases). The V gene's germline CDR1 is SGHTA and CDR2 FQGNSA. There are 14 residues in the CDR3. Trimming shortened V by 3 bases and J by 1 base, and 8 bases separated the two germline ends. The CDR3 sequence is CASSLGRGTDTQYF. DNA for the CDR3: TGTGCCAGCAGCTTGGGCAGGGGCACAGATACGCAGTATTTT.

This chain links TRBV4-2 with TRBJ2-5; D remains unclear. The germline V and J ends were trimmed by 0 bases and 2 bases, with 7 bases remaining between them. Germline CDR1 reads LGHNA; CDR2 reads YNFKEQ. The CDR3 loop spans 14 amino acids. CDR3 amino acids: CASSQDADQETQYF. The CDR3 DNA is TGTGCCAGCAGCCAAGATGCGGATCAAGAGACCCAGTACTTC.

This clone has just a few counts. This chain uses TRBV28 with TRBJ1-6; 7 bases match TRBD1. CDR1 is MDHEN and CDR2 is SYDVKM in the germline V gene. The CDR3 totals 15 residues. V shed 7 bases and J 3 bases; nucleotides not matched to a gene: 6. CDR3 in DNA: TGTGCCAGCACCAGAAGGGACAGCTATAATTCACCCCTCCACTTT. Encoded protein: CASTRRDSYNSPLHF.

Only a few counts were recorded for this clone. Other DNA sequences in the sample encode the same CDR3. The genes are TRBV5-1 and TRBJ2-1; no clear D. The V gene lost 0 bases and the J gene lost 6 bases, with 4 bases spanning the gap. The CDR3 length is 12 residues. Germline CDR1 reads SGHRS; CDR2 reads YFSETQ. The CDR3 sequence is CASSLGGNEQFF. In nucleotides, the CDR3 is TGCGCCAGCAGCTTGGGCGGCAATGAGCAGTTCTTC.

The gene calls are TRBV19 and TRBJ1-5, with a possible D match to TRBD1 (6 bases). V lost 3 bases and J lost 7, with 16 bases in between. Germline V gene data show CDR1 as LNHDA and CDR2 as SQIVND (reference sequence). The CDR3 contains 15 residues. The DNA for the CDR3 is TGTGCCAGTAGTATTTCGCAGGGGTTGGGGCAGCCCCAGCATTTT. As protein: CASSISQGLGQPQHF.

In its sample, this clone was seen a few times. The V gene is TRBV6-1, the J gene TRBJ2-7, with 11 bases matching TRBD2. V lost 2 bases, J lost 6 bases, and 3 bases stayed unmatched. This CDR3 spans 14 amino acids. Germline CDR1 MNHNS, CDR2 SASEGT. The CDR3 bases are TGTGCCAGCAGTGAAACTAGCGGGGGTGTCGAGCAGTACTTC. It specifies CASSETSGGVEQYF.

This clone appeared a few times. The genes are TRBV7-2 and TRBJ1-1; D is possibly TRBD1 (6 bases). V was cut by 4 bases and J by 5 bases, with 20 bases left in between. Germline CDR1 is SGHTA and CDR2 is FQGNSA. The CDR3 sequence is 16 residues long. DNA of the CDR3: TGTGCCAGCAGCTCAAGGGACATCTCGACGAGGACTGAAGCTTTCTTT. Its protein product is CASSSRDISTRTEAFF.